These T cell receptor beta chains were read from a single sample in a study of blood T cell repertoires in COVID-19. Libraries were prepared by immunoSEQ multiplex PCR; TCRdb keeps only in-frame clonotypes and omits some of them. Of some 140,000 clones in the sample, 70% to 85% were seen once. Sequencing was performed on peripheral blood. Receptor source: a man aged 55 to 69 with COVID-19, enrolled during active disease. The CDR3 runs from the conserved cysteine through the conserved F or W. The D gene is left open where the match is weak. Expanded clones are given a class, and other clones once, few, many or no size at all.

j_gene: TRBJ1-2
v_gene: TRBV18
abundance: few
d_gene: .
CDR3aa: CASSPRDSRYGYTF
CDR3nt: TGTGCCAGCTCACCACGGGACTCCCGGTATGGCTACACCTTC

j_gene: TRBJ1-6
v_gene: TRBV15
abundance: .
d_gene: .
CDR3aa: CATSRADLGVGSPLHF
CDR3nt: TGTGCCACCAGCAGAGCAGATTTAGGGGTTGGTTCACCCCTCCACTTT

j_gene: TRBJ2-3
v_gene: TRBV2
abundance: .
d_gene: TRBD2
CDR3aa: CASTFAGTSGTDTQYF
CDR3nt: TGTGCCAGCACCTTCGCCGGGACTAGCGGGACAGATACGCAGTATTTT

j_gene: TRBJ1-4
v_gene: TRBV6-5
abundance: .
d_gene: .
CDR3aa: CASSRYSSDEKLFF
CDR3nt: TGTGCCAGCAGTCGCTATTCGAGTGATGAAAAACTGTTTTTT

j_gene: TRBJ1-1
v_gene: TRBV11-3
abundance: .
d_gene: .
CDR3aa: CASSGFGGNTEAFF
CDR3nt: TGTGCCAGCAGTGGTTTCGGGGGGAACACTGAAGCTTTCTTT

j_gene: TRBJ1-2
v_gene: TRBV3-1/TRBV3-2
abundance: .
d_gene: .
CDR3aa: CASSHLRVVYGYTF
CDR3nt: TGTGCCAGCAGCCATCTCCGGGTCGTTTATGGCTACACCTTC

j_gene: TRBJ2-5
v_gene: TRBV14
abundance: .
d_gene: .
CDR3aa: CASSQHQNRVGETQYF
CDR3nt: TGTGCCAGCAGCCAACACCAGAACAGGGTAGGGGAGACCCAGTACTTC

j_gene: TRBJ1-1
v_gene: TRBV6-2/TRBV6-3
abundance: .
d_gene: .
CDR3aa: CASSFLDMNTEAFF
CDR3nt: TGTGCCAGCAGTTTTCTGGACATGAACACTGAAGCTTTCTTT

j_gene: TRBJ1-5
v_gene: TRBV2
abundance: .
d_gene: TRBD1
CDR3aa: CASTAGGRNQPQHF
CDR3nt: TGTGCCAGCACCGCAGGGGGACGCAATCAGCCCCAGCATTTT

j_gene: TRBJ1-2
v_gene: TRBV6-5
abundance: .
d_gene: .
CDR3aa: CASSYGQNYGYTF
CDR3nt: TGTGCCAGCAGTTACGGCCAAAACTATGGCTACACCTTC

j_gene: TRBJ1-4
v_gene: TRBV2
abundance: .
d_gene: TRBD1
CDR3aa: CASSDNRGREKLFF
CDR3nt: TGTGCCAGCAGTGATAACAGGGGGCGTGAAAAACTGTTTTTT

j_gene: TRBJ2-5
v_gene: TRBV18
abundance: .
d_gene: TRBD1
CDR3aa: CASSPRQGRGETQYF
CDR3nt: TGTGCCAGCTCACCCCGACAGGGGCGAGGGGAGACCCAGTACTTC

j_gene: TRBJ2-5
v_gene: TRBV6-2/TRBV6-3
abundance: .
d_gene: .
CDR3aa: CASSYPDYQETQYF
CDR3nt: TGTGCCAGCAGTTACCCCGACTACCAAGAGACCCAGTACTTC

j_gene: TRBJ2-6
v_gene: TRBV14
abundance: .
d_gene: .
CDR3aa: CASSQDQGSYSGANVLTF
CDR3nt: TGTGCCAGCAGCCAAGATCAGGGTAGCTACTCTGGGGCCAACGTCCTGACTTTC

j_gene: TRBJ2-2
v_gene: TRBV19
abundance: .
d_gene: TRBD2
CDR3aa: CASVLSGGRAGGELFF
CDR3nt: TGTGCCAGTGTACTAAGTGGCGGGAGGGCCGGCGGGGAGCTGTTTTTT

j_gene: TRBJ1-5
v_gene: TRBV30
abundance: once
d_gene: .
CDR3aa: CAWSSGLNQPQHF
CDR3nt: TGTGCCTGGAGTTCAGGCCTTAATCAGCCCCAGCATTTT

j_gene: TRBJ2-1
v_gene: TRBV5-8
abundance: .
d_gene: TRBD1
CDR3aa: CASTLQGTGSYNEQFF
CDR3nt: TGTGCCAGCACCCTGCAAGGGACAGGGAGTTACAATGAGCAGTTCTTC

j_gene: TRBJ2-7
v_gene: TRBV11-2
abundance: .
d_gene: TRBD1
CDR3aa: CASSQGQLTAYEQYF
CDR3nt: TGTGCCAGCAGCCAGGGACAGCTGACCGCCTACGAGCAGTACTTC

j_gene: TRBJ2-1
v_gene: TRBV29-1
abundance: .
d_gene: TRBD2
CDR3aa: CSVASGGASEQFF
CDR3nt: TGCAGCGTTGCTAGCGGGGGGGCATCTGAGCAGTTCTTC

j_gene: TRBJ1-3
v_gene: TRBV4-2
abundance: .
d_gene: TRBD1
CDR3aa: CASSPSQGSSGNTIYF
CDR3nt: TGTGCCAGCAGCCCCTCACAGGGGTCCTCTGGAAACACCATATATTTT

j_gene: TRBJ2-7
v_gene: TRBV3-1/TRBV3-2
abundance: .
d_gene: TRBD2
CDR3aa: CASSLLAGSTSYEQYF
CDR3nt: TGTGCCAGCAGCTTACTAGCGGGGTCGACCTCCTACGAGCAGTACTTC

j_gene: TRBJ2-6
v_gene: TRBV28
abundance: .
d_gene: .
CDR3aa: CASRAMEGSSGANVLTF
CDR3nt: TGTGCCAGCCGAGCGATGGAAGGGAGCTCTGGGGCCAACGTCCTGACTTTC

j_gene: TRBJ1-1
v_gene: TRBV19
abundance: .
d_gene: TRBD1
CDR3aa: CASNYRGFTTEAFF
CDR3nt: TGTGCCAGTAACTACAGGGGGTTCACCACTGAAGCTTTCTTT

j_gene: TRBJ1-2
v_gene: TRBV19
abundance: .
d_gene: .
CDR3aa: CASSSRVSGYTF
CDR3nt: TGTGCCAGTAGTAGCAGGGTAAGCGGCTACACCTTC

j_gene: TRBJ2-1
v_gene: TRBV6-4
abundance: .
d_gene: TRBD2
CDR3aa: CASSDSALAGSYNEQFF
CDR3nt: TGTGCCAGCAGTGACTCAGCTCTAGCGGGCTCCTACAATGAGCAGTTCTTC

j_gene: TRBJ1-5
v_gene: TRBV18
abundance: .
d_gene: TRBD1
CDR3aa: CASSPRRGTGQPQHF
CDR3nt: TGTGCCAGCTCACCCCGAAGGGGGACAGGTCAGCCCCAGCATTTT